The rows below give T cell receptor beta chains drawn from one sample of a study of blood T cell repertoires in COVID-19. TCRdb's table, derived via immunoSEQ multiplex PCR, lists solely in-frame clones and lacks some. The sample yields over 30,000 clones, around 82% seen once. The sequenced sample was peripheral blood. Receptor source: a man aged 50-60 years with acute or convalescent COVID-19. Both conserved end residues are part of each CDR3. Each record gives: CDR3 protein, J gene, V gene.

CASSLDGSGRAEFF | TRBJ2-1 | TRBV5-1
CAISAPSTGSEQFF | TRBJ2-1 | TRBV10-3
CASSPDNEQFF | TRBJ2-1 | TRBV7-9
CASSLGLAEETQYF | TRBJ2-5 | TRBV11-2
CASSGTSRETQYF | TRBJ2-5 | TRBV10-2
CASTPGQGGGYTF | TRBJ1-2 | TRBV19
CASSLATLPGKYF | TRBJ2-3 | TRBV11-2
CSVADSRYEQYF | TRBJ2-7 | TRBV29-1
CASSVGLAGVGELFF | TRBJ2-2 | TRBV9
CASSQDGASEQYF | TRBJ2-7 | TRBV4-1
CASSVPGGVLNSPLHF | TRBJ1-6 | TRBV7-8
CASSLVLEDRGYTF | TRBJ1-2 | TRBV7-9
CASSVKGAGNTIYF | TRBJ1-3 | TRBV7-2
CASTTGVTTRTDTQYF | TRBJ2-3 | TRBV21-1
CASSSSFWTQYF | TRBJ2-5 | TRBV7-9
CASSSYRGPNTEAFF | TRBJ1-1 | TRBV28
CASPARAGEQETQYF | TRBJ2-5 | TRBV10-1
CATSRDLAGGQDEQYF | TRBJ2-7 | TRBV15
CASSQSSLLYEQFF | TRBJ2-1 | TRBV4-1
CASSSLAGALTYNEQFF | TRBJ2-1 | TRBV19
CASSSQFPRYGYTF | TRBJ1-2 | TRBV4-1
CASSEYSQQGLHYGYTF | TRBJ1-2 | TRBV25-1
CASSFWTGGPYEQYF | TRBJ2-7 | TRBV5-1
CASSLGGGGSYEQYF | TRBJ2-7 | TRBV5-4
CASSQTGQGPYGYTF | TRBJ1-2 | TRBV3-1/TRBV3-2
CASSPSTGVYNSPLHF | TRBJ1-6 | TRBV18
CASSPPRVGRAFF | TRBJ1-1 | TRBV6-5
CASTASGRETQYF | TRBJ2-5 | TRBV5-1
CASSQGRSQLGEQYF | TRBJ2-7 | TRBV4-2
CASSRTATNEKLFF | TRBJ1-4 | TRBV2
CASSPGGVRDTQYF | TRBJ2-3 | TRBV11-3
CASSSLLRTYNEQFF | TRBJ2-1 | TRBV2
CASSGNRGLGGNTIYF | TRBJ1-3 | TRBV2
CATSDTRGSGLYNEQFF | TRBJ2-1 | TRBV24-1
CASSHEDRRPQHF | TRBJ1-5 | TRBV7-9
CASSFGTGPSSYNSPLHF | TRBJ1-6 | TRBV27
CASSPGWGTDETSGSYEQYF | TRBJ2-7 | TRBV18
CASSAWTGGQPQHF | TRBJ1-5 | TRBV7-2
CASSQVTSWETQYF | TRBJ2-5 | TRBV4-1
CASSARLAGEGEQYF | TRBJ2-7 | TRBV9
CASSYGGQGSKNSPLHF | TRBJ1-6 | TRBV7-9
CASSQGGNEKLFF | TRBJ1-4 | TRBV4-1
CATSRDLSYEQYF | TRBJ2-7 | TRBV15